The 14 T cell receptor beta chains below come from one sample, sequenced in a study of graft-versus-host responses after intestinal transplantation. Sequenced by immunoSEQ multiplex PCR; TCRdb stores in-frame clones only, minus some. Of about 98,000 clones in the sample, about 83% were seen once. The sequenced sample was PBMCs, obtained 255 days after intestinal transplant. The receptors were gathered from a human patient who received an intestinal transplant, so some T cells may come from the graft donor.

The rearrangement uses TRBV7-2 and TRBJ2-3; 11 bases align to TRBD2. The CDR3 is 17 residues long. The V gene's germline CDR1 is SGHTA and CDR2 FQGNSA. V shed 5 bases and J 5 bases; nucleotides not matched to a gene: 12. CDR3 nucleotides: TGTGCCAGCAGCCTGGTGGCTAGCGGGGGGCGGGTAGATACGCAGTATTTT. Its protein is CASSLVASGGRVDTQYF.

This clone was recorded a few times. The chain is built from TRBV4-2 and TRBJ2-3; 13 bases are a match to TRBD2. With V trimmed by 3 bases and J by 2 bases, 2 bases remained unmatched. CDR1 LGHNA and CDR2 YNFKEQ come from the germline V gene. The CDR3 spans 16 residues. The CDR3 loop is CASSQGLAGLTDTQYF. The CDR3 nucleotides are TGTGCCAGCAGCCAGGGACTAGCGGGGCTCACAGATACGCAGTATTTT.

This clone appeared a few times. The chain couples TRBV5-1 to TRBJ1-2; TRBD1 agrees at 8 bases. CDR1 and CDR2 (germline): SGHRS, YFSETQ. V lost 6 bases to trimming and J lost 7 bases; unmatched junction nucleotides: 11. The CDR3 has 14 amino acids. CDR3 DNA sequence: TGCGCCAGCACCCAAGTGCAGGGGGCGGCTGGCTACACCTTC. It yields the protein CASTQVQGAAGYTF.

This clone showed up just once. This chain uses TRBV6-5 with TRBJ1-2; a possible D gene is TRBD1 (6 bases). The germline V gene encodes CDR1 MNHEY and CDR2 SVGAGI. Trimming took off 2 bases at V and 7 bases at J, with 8 bases between the two ends. The CDR3 is made up of 12 amino acids. The CDR3 bases are TGTGCCAGCAGTTACGGGGGGGCTGGCTACACCTTC. The encoded protein is CASSYGGAGYTF.

The chain employs TRBV5-4 and TRBJ2-7; 7 bases fit TRBD1. This CDR3 has 12 amino acids. CDR1 and CDR2 (germline): SGHNT, YYREEE (reference sequence). With 4 bases clipped from V and 3 bases from J, the junction kept 1 base outside the gene matches. CDR3 protein: CASSRQGYEQYF. The DNA of the CDR3 is TGTGCCAGCAGCCGACAGGGCTACGAGCAGTACTTC.

The chain couples TRBV19 to TRBJ1-1, with a tentative D call TRBD1 (6 bases). The V and J ends lost 3 bases and 1 base respectively, with 12 bases between them. Per germline, CDR1 LNHDA and CDR2 SQIVND (reference sequence). The CDR3 runs to 15 residues. The chain's CDR3 is CASSIQQGWNTEAFF. The CDR3 coding sequence is TGTGCCAGTAGTATTCAACAGGGCTGGAACACTGAAGCTTTCTTT.

This clone was seen just once. This chain joins TRBV5-6 and TRBJ2-7; D may be TRBD2 (6 bases). V was pared by 2 bases and J by 2 bases, with 8 bases between. This CDR3 has 13 residues. The germline CDR1 and CDR2 sequences are SGHDT and YYEEEE. The CDR3 sequence is CASSFGGAYEQYV. The CDR3 DNA sequence: TGTGCCAGCAGCTTCGGGGGTGCCTACGAGCAGTACGTC.

The chain has TRBV30 and TRBJ1-2, with D possibly TRBD1 on 5 matching bases. Germline V gene lookup returns CDR1 GTSNPN and CDR2 SVGIG (reference sequence). The CDR3 extends over 16 amino acids. Trimming removed 5 bases from V and 1 base from J, with 20 bases in between. The CDR3 reads CAWFTQGASFNYGYTF. CDR3 bases: TGTGCCTGGTTTACCCAGGGCGCTTCTTTTAACTATGGCTACACCTTC. Full variable domain (outside the CDR3, taken from reference TRBV30 and TRBJ1-2): SQTIHQWPATLVQPVGSPLSLECTVEGTSNPNLYWYRQAAGRGLQLLFYSVGIGQISSEVPQNLSASRPQDRQFILSSKKLLLSDSGFYLCAWFTQGASFNYGYTFGSGTRLTVV.

This sequence joins TRBV7-8 and TRBJ2-7; no firm D call. The CDR3 consists of 13 residues. Germline CDR1 SGHVS, CDR2 FQNEAQ. Trimming pared 5 bases from V and 3 bases from J, leaving 11 bases between. In DNA form, the CDR3 reads TGTGCCAGCAGCCCCTCCTCCTACTACGAGCAGTACTTC. Protein: CASSPSSYYEQYF.

The V and J genes are TRBV5-1 and TRBJ2-5; D perhaps matches TRBD2 (5 bases). CDR3 length: 14 amino acids. CDR1 and CDR2 from the germline V gene are SGHRS and YFSETQ. Trimming stripped 4 bases from V and 2 bases from J, with 12 bases between. The CDR3 region has the DNA TGCGCCAGCAGCCCACCTAGCACACAAGAGACCCAGTACTTC. Translating it yields CASSPPSTQETQYF.

The gene calls are TRBV7-3 and TRBJ1-1, with D possibly matching TRBD1 (6 bases). Germline-derived CDR1 and CDR2 are SGHTA and FQGTGA. This CDR3 has 14 amino acids. With 2 bases removed from V and 1 base from J, the gap between germline ends came to 8 bases. The CDR3 spells CASSLGGGNTEAFF. The CDR3 DNA follows: TGTGCCAGCAGCTTAGGGGGCGGGAACACTGAAGCTTTCTTT.

The chain recombines TRBV6-5 with TRBJ2-3; TRBD1 matches 7 bases. V was pared by 5 bases and J by 5 bases, with 4 bases of the junction left unmatched. CDR1 and CDR2 (germline): MNHEY, SVGAGI. The CDR3 has 13 amino acids. The DNA for the CDR3 is TGTGCCAGCAGTCCGCGACAGGGAGATACGCAGTATTTT. Residues: CASSPRQGDTQYF.

J is TRBJ1-1 and V is TRBV19; D uncertain. There are 14 residues in the CDR3. Trimming cost V 3 bases and J 1 base, with 9 bases left between them. Germline V gene data show CDR1 as LNHDA and CDR2 as SQIVND (reference sequence). The chain's CDR3 is CASSIRIGNTEAFF. In DNA, the CDR3 is TGTGCCAGTAGTATCCGGATCGGGAACACTGAAGCTTTCTTT.

The rearrangement links TRBV4-3 to TRBJ1-4; D call uncertain. V was clipped by 0 bases and J by 8 bases, with 19 bases between them. This CDR3 has 17 amino acids. Germline CDR1 and CDR2: LGHNA and YSLEER. CDR3 DNA: TGCGCCAGCAGCCAAGATGACGGCCGGCCCATTTTCGAAAAACTGTTTTTT. Translating it yields CASSQDDGRPIFEKLFF.